The 20 T cell receptor beta chains in this list originate from one sample, sequenced in a study of beta chain features in type 1 diabetes. The study's findings and limits: Type 1 diabetes patients showed a moderate but significant shortening of TCRB CDR3s in all four CD4+ subsets.

Sequenced material consisted of expressed TCRB transcripts (all of the isolated RNA was reverse transcribed). Method: immunoSEQ multiplex PCR; TCRdb's copy keeps in-frame clones and lacks some. The sample lists approximately 730,000 clones, over 10% occurring once. Their antigen targets remain unknown. The sample comprised naive CD4+ T cells from blood. These receptor sequences come from a man younger than 35 with type 1 diabetes.

The chain combines TRBV28 with TRBJ2-4, with D possibly matching TRBD1 (6 bases). V gave up 4 bases and J gave up 7 bases, with 14 bases separating them. Germline-derived CDR1 and CDR2 are MDHEN and SYDVKM. The CDR3 is 14 amino acids. Written as DNA, the CDR3 is TGTGCCAGCAGTTCATACAGGGTGGGGAACATTCAGTACTTC. Its translation is CASSSYRVGNIQYF.

The chain combines TRBV29-1 with TRBJ1-1; D might be TRBD1 (5 bases). V was shortened by 5 bases and J by 0 bases, with 10 bases between the two germline ends. Looked up from germline, CDR1 is SQVTM and CDR2 is ANQGSEA. The CDR3 is 13 amino acids. CDR3 coding DNA: TGCAGCGTTTGGGAGGGGATGAACACTGAAGCTTTCTTT. Its translation: CSVWEGMNTEAFF.

The chain combines TRBV30 with TRBJ2-7; no clear D gene. This CDR3 has 13 residues. Germline assignment: CDR1 GTSNPN and CDR2 SVGIG (reference sequence). The V gene lost 2 bases and the J gene lost 4 bases, with 12 bases spanning the gap. CDR3 region: CAWSNGYRYEQYF. As DNA, the CDR3 is TGTGCCTGGAGTAACGGGTACCGGTACGAGCAGTACTTC. Full variable domain (rest looked up from reference TRBV30 and TRBJ2-7): SQTIHQWPATLVQPVGSPLSLECTVEGTSNPNLYWYRQAAGRGLQLLFYSVGIGQISSEVPQNLSASRPQDRQFILSSKKLLLSDSGFYLCAWSNGYRYEQYFGPGTRLTVT.

This rearrangement joins TRBV30 to TRBJ1-6, with D possibly TRBD1 on 6 matching bases. This CDR3 comprises 16 residues. V was shortened by 4 bases and J by 9 bases, with 22 bases between the two germline ends. Germline CDR1 and CDR2: GTSNPN and SVGIG (reference sequence). The CDR3 DNA follows: TGTGCCTGGATGCCTCTCGGGGGCCCCGGCAGTTCACCCCTCCACTTT. It yields the protein CAWMPLGGPGSSPLHF.

The sample holds a few counts of this clone. The chain joins TRBV28 to TRBJ2-7, with D possibly TRBD1 on 6 matching bases. V gave up 1 base and J gave up 5 bases, with 9 bases separating them. The CDR3 extends over 13 amino acids. Germline V CDR1 and CDR2: MDHEN, SYDVKM. The CDR3 DNA follows: TGTGCCAGCAGTTTATCAGGGGTCCACGAGCAGTACTTC. Its translation is CASSLSGVHEQYF.

This clone showed up just a few times. This chain connects TRBV11-2 to TRBJ2-6, with 7 bases matching TRBD1. The CDR3 is 15 amino acids. CDR1 is SGHAT, CDR2 FQNNGV, per germline. J lost 0 bases, V lost 5 bases, and 1 base had no gene match. This chain's CDR3 is CASSRDSSGANVLTF. In nucleotides, the CDR3 is TGTGCCAGCAGCCGGGACAGCTCTGGGGCCAACGTCCTGACTTTC.

The rearrangement uses TRBV4-1 and TRBJ1-4, with 9 bases aligning to TRBD1. V was pared by 1 base and J by 16 bases, with 4 bases of the junction left unmatched. Germline V CDR1 and CDR2: MGHRA, YSYEKL. CDR3 length equals 12 residues. DNA for the CDR3: TGCGCCAGCAGCCAAGGGGGGACAGGGCCGTTTTTT. It is translated as CASSQGGTGPFF.

With respect to this clone: Other nucleotide sequences in the sample specify the same CDR3. J is TRBJ1-1 and V is TRBV30, with a possible D match to TRBD1 (5 bases). The CDR3 has 13 residues. CDR1 and CDR2 (germline): GTSNPN, SVGIG (reference sequence). Deletions cut 2 bases from V and 1 base from J, with 8 bases between. The CDR3 reads CAWSLGGNTEAFF. In DNA form, the CDR3 reads TGTGCCTGGAGTTTGGGGGGGAACACTGAAGCTTTCTTT.

The chain carries TRBV19 and TRBJ1-5, with 9 bases fitting TRBD1. The junction had 3 bases not matched to a gene; V was cut back by 5 bases and J by 4 bases. The CDR3 runs 14 residues. The V gene's germline CDR1 is LNHDA and CDR2 SQIVND (reference sequence). The DNA for the CDR3 is TGTGCCAGTAGTTCGGACAGGGGTAATCAGCCCCAGCATTTT. Protein sequence: CASSSDRGNQPQHF.

CDR3 nucleotides: TGTGCCAGCAGCTTTGGTGGGGCGAACACCGGGGAGCTGTTTTTT. Its protein product is CASSFGGANTGELFF. The chain couples TRBV7-9 to TRBJ2-2, with D uncertain. Germline assignment: CDR1 SEHNR and CDR2 FQNEAQ (reference sequence). This CDR3 has 15 residues. V lost 3 bases and J 0 bases, leaving 8 bases between the germline ends.

V is TRBV18 and J is TRBJ1-3; D not certain. The CDR3 is made up of 15 amino acids. CDR1 and CDR2 (germline): KGHSH, LQKENI. V was pared by 2 bases and J by 0 bases, with 8 bases between. The chain's CDR3 is CASSPGTVSGNTIYF. In DNA, the CDR3 is TGTGCCAGCTCACCAGGCACAGTCTCTGGAAACACCATATATTTT.

This clone was seen only a few times. The chain is built from TRBV29-1 and TRBJ1-1; tentatively, D is TRBD1 (5 bases). The germline V gene encodes CDR1 SQVTM and CDR2 ANQGSEA. The CDR3 covers 12 residues. The ends were cut back, 6 bases at V and 10 bases at J, with 18 bases in the middle. As DNA, the CDR3 is TGCAGCGTGGGGACCGCCGGGAACCGAGCTTTCTTT. This gives the protein CSVGTAGNRAFF. The variable domain in full, completed from reference TRBV29-1 and TRBJ1-1, reads SAVISQKPSRDICQRGTSLTIQCQVDSQVTMMFWYRQQPGQSLTLIATANQGSEATYESGFVIDKFPISRPNLTFSTLTVSNMSPEDSSIYLCSVGTAGNRAFFGQGTRLTVV.

The chain recombines TRBV5-1 with TRBJ2-1; 11 bases agree with TRBD2. CDR1 SGHRS and CDR2 YFSETQ come from the germline V gene. Trimming removed 4 bases from V and 4 bases from J; junction bases left unmatched: 7. There are 16 residues in the CDR3. CDR3 loop: CASSLMTSGVYNEQFF. The CDR3 DNA reads TGCGCCAGCAGCCTAATGACTAGCGGGGTATACAATGAGCAGTTCTTC. Combining the CDR3 with reference TRBV5-1 and TRBJ2-1 gives the whole variable domain KAGVTQTPRYLIKTRGQQVTLSCSPISGHRSVSWYQQTPGQGLQFLFEYFSETQRNKGNFPGRFSGRQFSNSRSEMNVSTLELGDSALYLCASSLMTSGVYNEQFFGPGTRLTVL.

This clone was detected only a few times. Other DNA sequences of this sample code for an identical CDR3. V is TRBV18 and J is TRBJ2-7; D not resolved. Per germline, CDR1 KGHSH and CDR2 LQKENI. The CDR3 has 14 residues. With 1 base removed from V and 1 base from J, the gap between germline ends came to 8 bases. DNA for the CDR3: TGTGCCAGCTCACCACAGGACGGATCCTACGAGCAGTACTTC. Translating it yields CASSPQDGSYEQYF.

The CDR3 DNA is TGTGCCTGGAGGTTCCGACAGAACACTGAAGCTTTCTTT. Encoded protein: CAWRFRQNTEAFF. V usage is TRBV30 and J usage is TRBJ1-1; D remains unclear. The CDR3 spans 13 residues. Germline CDR1 reads GTSNPN; CDR2 reads SVGIG (reference sequence). V was pared by 3 bases and J by 1 base, with 9 bases between.

This clone came up a few times. J is TRBJ2-6 and V is TRBV27, with D possibly being TRBD1 or TRBD2 (5 bases each). The germline CDR1 and CDR2 sequences are MNHEY and SMNVEV (reference sequence). This CDR3 comprises 15 residues. V was cut by 4 bases and J by 2 bases, with 9 bases left in between. The chain's CDR3 is CASSWMGAGANVLTF. Written as DNA, the CDR3 is TGTGCCAGCAGTTGGATGGGGGCTGGGGCCAACGTCCTGACTTTC. Full variable domain (remainder filled in from reference TRBV27 and TRBJ2-6): EAQVTQNPRYLITVTGKKLTVTCSQNMNHEYMSWYRQDPGLGLRQIYYSMNVEVTDKGDVPEGYKVSRKEKRNFPLILESPSPNQTSLYFCASSWMGAGANVLTFGAGSRLTVL.

This chain connects TRBV15 to TRBJ1-6, with D unclear. Per the germline V gene, CDR1 is LNHNV and CDR2 is YYDKDF (reference sequence). V dropped 1 base and J dropped 10 bases, with 5 bases sitting between them. The length of the CDR3 is 12 residues. CDR3 sequence reads: CATSRVLSPLHF. The CDR3 DNA reads TGTGCCACCAGCAGAGTCCTGTCACCCCTCCACTTT.

This clone turned up a few times. CDR3 nucleotide sequence: TGCGCCAGCAGTCAATCGGATAGCGACAGGGCCTACGAGCAGTACTTC. This gives the protein CASSQSDSDRAYEQYF. J is TRBJ2-7 and V is TRBV23-1, with 7 bases lining up with TRBD1. TRBV23-1 is filed as an ORF, its function uncertain. Trimming took 0 bases from V and 2 from J; bases not matched to a gene: 7. The CDR3 spans 16 residues.

The chain recombines TRBV25-1 with TRBJ2-7; D call uncertain. Germline V lookup: CDR1 MGHDK, CDR2 SYGVNS. Deletions cut 8 bases from V and 12 bases from J, with 17 bases between. CDR3 size: 11 residues. The CDR3 loop is CASLNGVKPYF. The CDR3 DNA reads as TGTGCCAGCCTGAATGGGGTCAAACCGTACTTC.

CDR3 nucleotides: TGTGCCAGCAGCGTAGGACAGGGGGAACACTATGGCTACACCTTC. Protein: CASSVGQGEHYGYTF. The genes are TRBV9 and TRBJ1-2; 9 positions agree with TRBD1. V dropped 0 bases and J dropped 3; count of bases not matched to a gene: 3. Germline values: CDR1 SGDLS, CDR2 YYNGEE. This CDR3 region has 15 residues.